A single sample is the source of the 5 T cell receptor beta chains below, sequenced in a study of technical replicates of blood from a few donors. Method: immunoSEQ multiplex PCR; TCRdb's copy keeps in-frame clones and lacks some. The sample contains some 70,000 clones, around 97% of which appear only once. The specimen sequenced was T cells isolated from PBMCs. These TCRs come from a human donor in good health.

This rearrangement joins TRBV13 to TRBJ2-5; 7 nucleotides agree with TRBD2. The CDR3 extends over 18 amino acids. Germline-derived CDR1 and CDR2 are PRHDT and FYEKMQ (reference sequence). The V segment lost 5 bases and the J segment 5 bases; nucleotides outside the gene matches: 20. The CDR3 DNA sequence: TGTGCCAGCAGCCCCATGCGGGACTATCTCAGGGTGGGGGAGACCCAGTACTTC. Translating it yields CASSPMRDYLRVGETQYF.

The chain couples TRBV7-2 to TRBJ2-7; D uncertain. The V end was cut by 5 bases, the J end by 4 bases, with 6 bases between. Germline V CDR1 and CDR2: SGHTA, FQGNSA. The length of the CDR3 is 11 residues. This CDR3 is CASSEHYEQYF. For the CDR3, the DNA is TGTGCCAGCAGCGAACATTACGAGCAGTACTTC. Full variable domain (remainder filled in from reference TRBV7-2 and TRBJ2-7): GAGVSQSPSNKVTEKGKDVELRCDPISGHTALYWYRQSLGQGLEFLIYFQGNSAPDKSGLPSDRFSAERTGGSVSTLTIQRTQQEDSAVYLCASSEHYEQYFGPGTRLTVT.

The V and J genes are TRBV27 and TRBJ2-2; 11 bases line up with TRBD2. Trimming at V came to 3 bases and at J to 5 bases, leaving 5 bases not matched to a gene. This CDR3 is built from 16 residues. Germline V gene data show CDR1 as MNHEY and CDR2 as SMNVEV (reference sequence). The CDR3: CASSFTSGSLTGELFF. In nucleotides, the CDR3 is TGTGCCAGCAGTTTTACTAGCGGGAGTTTGACCGGGGAGCTGTTTTTT.

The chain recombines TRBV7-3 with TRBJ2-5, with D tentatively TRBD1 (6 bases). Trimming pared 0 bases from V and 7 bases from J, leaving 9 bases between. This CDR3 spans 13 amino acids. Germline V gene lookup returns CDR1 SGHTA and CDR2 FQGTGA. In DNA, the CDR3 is TGTGCCAGCAGCTTAACGGGGGCAGGGACCCAGTACTTC. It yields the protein CASSLTGAGTQYF.

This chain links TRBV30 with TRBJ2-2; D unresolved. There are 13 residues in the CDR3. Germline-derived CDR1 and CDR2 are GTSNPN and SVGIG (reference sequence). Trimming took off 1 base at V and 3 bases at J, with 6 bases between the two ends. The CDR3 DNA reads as TGTGCCTGGAGTGAAATCTACACCGGGGAGCTGTTTTTT. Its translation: CAWSEIYTGELFF. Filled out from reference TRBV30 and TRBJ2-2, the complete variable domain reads SQTIHQWPATLVQPVGSPLSLECTVEGTSNPNLYWYRQAAGRGLQLLFYSVGIGQISSEVPQNLSASRPQDRQFILSSKKLLLSDSGFYLCAWSEIYTGELFFGEGSRLTVL.